Below, 3 T cell receptor beta chains from the same sample are listed, as sequenced in a study of blood T cell repertoires in COVID-19. TCRdb's copy holds only in-frame clones and misses some; the assay was immunoSEQ multiplex PCR. The sample consists of 72,000 or so clones, around nine tenths of them appearing once. Specimen: peripheral blood. These receptors were taken from a woman aged 55-70 years with acute or convalescent COVID-19.

This chain joins TRBV2 and TRBJ1-2, with D hard to call. Germline V gene lookup returns CDR1 SNHLY and CDR2 FYNNEI. The CDR3 has 12 amino acids. V was trimmed by 6 bases and J by 8 bases, leaving 13 bases between them. Written as DNA, the CDR3 is TGTGCCAGCAGGTCTGGAGGCTCAGGCTACACCTTC. Its protein product is CASRSGGSGYTF.

With respect to this clone: A single base separates this from a much larger clone, so it may be a read error. Other DNA sequences in the sample encode the same CDR3. The chain couples TRBV5-1 to TRBJ1-5; D is unclear. This CDR3 contains 12 residues. CDR1 is SGHRS and CDR2 is YFSETQ in the germline V gene. V was cut by 0 bases and J by 7 bases, with 5 bases left in between. The CDR3 coding sequence is TGCGCCAGCAGCTTGGACGGGCAGCCCCAGCATTTT. It is translated as CASSLDGQPQHF.

CDR3 sequence (DNA): TGCAGTGCGCTCGGTGACACTGAAGCTTTCTTT. It encodes CSALGDTEAFF. V usage is TRBV20-1 and J usage is TRBJ1-1, with D unclear. CDR1 is DFQATT and CDR2 is SNEGSKA in the germline V gene (reference sequence). V was shortened by 6 bases and J by 3 bases, with 8 bases between the two germline ends. This CDR3 comprises 11 residues.